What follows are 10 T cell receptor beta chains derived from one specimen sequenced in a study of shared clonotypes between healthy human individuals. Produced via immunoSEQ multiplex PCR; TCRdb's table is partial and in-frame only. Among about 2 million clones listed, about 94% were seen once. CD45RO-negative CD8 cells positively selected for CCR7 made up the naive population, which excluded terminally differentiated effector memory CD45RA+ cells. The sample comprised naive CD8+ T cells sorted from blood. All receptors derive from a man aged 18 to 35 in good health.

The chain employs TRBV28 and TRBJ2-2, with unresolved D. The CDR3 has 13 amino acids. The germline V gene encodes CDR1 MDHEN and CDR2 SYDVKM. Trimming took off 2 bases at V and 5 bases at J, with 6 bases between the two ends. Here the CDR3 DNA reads TGTGCCAGCAGTTTAATGGGAACCGGGGAGCTGTTTTTT. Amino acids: CASSLMGTGELFF.

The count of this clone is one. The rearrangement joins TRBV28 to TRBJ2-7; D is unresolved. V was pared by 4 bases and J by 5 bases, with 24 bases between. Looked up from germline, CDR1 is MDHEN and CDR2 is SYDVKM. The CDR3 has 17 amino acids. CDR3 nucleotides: TGTGCCAGCAGTTCCGTGATCCTGGCAGCTTCTACTGACGAGCAGTACTTC. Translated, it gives CASSSVILAASTDEQYF. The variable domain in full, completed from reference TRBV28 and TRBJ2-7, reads DVKVTQSSRYLVKRTGEKVFLECVQDMDHENMFWYRQDPGLGLRLIYFSYDVKMKEKGDIPEGYSVSREKKERFSLILESASTNQTSMYLCASSSVILAASTDEQYFGPGTRLTVT.

CDR3 amino acids: CASSVAMGGSYNEQFF. The CDR3 DNA follows: TGTGCCAGCAGCGTAGCTATGGGGGGATCATACAATGAGCAGTTCTTC. This chain links TRBV9 with TRBJ2-1; tentative D call: TRBD2 (6 bases). CDR3 length equals 16 residues. CDR1 is SGDLS and CDR2 is YYNGEE in the germline V gene. Trimming removed 0 bases from V and 4 bases from J, with 14 bases in between.

The CDR3 DNA is TGTGCCTTATTTCCGGGGGTAAACTATGGCTACACCTTC. Residues: CALFPGVNYGYTF. The chain has TRBV30 and TRBJ1-2, with D maybe TRBD1 (5 bases). V was pared by 7 bases and J by 2 bases, with 14 bases between. The CDR3 covers 13 residues. The germline gives CDR1 GTSNPN, CDR2 SVGIG (reference sequence).

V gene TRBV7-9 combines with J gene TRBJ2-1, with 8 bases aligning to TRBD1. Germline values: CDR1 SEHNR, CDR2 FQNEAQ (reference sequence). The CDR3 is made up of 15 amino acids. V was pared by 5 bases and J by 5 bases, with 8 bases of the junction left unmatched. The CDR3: CASSVNRGSNNEQFF. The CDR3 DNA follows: TGTGCCAGCAGCGTCAACAGGGGGTCCAACAATGAGCAGTTCTTC.

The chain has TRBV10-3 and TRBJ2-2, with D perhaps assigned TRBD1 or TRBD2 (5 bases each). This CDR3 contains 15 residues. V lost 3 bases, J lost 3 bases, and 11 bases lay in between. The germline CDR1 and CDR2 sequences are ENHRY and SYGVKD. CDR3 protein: CAISDLGVDTGELFF. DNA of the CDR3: TGTGCCATCAGTGATCTGGGGGTAGACACCGGGGAGCTGTTTTTT.

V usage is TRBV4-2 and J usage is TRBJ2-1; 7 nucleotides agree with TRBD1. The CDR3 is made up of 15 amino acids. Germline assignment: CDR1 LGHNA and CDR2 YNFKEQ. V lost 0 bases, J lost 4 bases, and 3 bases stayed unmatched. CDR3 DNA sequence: TGTGCCAGCAGCCAAGAGAGGGACAGTTACAATGAGCAGTTCTTC. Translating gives CASSQERDSYNEQFF.

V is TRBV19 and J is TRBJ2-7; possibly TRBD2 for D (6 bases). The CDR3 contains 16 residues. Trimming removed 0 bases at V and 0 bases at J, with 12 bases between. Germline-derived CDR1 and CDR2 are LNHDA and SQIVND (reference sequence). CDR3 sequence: CASSIDNGEASYEQYF. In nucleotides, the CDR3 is TGTGCCAGTAGTATAGATAACGGGGAGGCCTCCTACGAGCAGTACTTC.

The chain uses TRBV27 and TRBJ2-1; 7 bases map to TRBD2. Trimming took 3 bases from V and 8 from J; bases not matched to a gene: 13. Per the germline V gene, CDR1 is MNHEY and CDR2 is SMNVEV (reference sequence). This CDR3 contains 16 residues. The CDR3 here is CASSLAQTGLLHEQFF. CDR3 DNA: TGTGCCAGCAGTTTGGCCCAGACGGGACTACTGCATGAGCAGTTCTTC.

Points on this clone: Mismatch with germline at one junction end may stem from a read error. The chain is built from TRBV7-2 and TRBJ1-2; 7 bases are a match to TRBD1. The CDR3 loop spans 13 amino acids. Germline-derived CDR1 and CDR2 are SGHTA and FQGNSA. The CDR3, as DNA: TGTGCCAGCAGCCCCCTTCCCCGGCAGGGGGAGAATTTC. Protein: CASSPLPRQGENF.